The 20 T cell receptor beta chains below come from one sample, sequenced in a study of T-cell reconstitution after alpha-beta-depleted transplantation in children. The authors prepared the TCRbeta library with unique molecular identifiers. MiXCR was run by TCRdb on the PCR reads, yielding one entry per CDR3 protein. The table has just under 550,000 distinct CDR3 sequences, about a sixth seen once. Sequenced here: PBMCs from the stem cell graft donor, sampled from the stem cell graft. All receptors derive from a human donor who donated a stem cell graft to a child with acute lymphoblastic leukemia.

The rearrangement links TRBV5-1 to TRBJ2-2; TRBD1 aligns across 7 bases. The CDR3 has 15 amino acids. V shed 4 bases and J 1 base; nucleotides not matched to a gene: 4. Germline V gene sequence: CDR1 SGHRS, CDR2 YFSETQ. The DNA of the CDR3 is TGCGCCAGCAGCGCCGACAGGGTGAACACCGGGGAGCTGTTTTTT. Its protein product is CASSADRVNTGELFF.

A few counts support this clonotype. The chain is built from TRBV27 and TRBJ2-7; D gene ambiguous. The V and J ends lost 0 bases and 0 bases respectively, with 6 bases between them. CDR3 length: 14 residues. CDR1 and CDR2 (germline): MNHEY, SMNVEV (reference sequence). This chain's CDR3 is CASSLSVGSYEQYF. CDR3 nucleotides: TGTGCCAGCAGTTTATCGGTGGGCTCCTACGAGCAGTACTTC.

The chain couples TRBV20-1 to TRBJ2-1, with no clear D. This CDR3 comprises 11 residues. V lost 5 bases to trimming and J lost 9 bases, with 11 bases between them. The germline CDR1 and CDR2 sequences are DFQATT and SNEGSKA (reference sequence). CDR3 sequence reads: CSAQLGGEQFF. CDR3 DNA: TGCAGTGCTCAGCTAGGCGGTGAGCAGTTCTTC.

This clonotype was observed at least ten times. This chain connects TRBV5-1 to TRBJ2-7; no firm D call. The ends were cut back, 0 bases at V and 3 bases at J, with 10 bases in the middle. The germline CDR1 and CDR2 sequences are SGHRS and YFSETQ. The CDR3 is made up of 14 amino acids. The CDR3 is CASSLEGGFYEQYF. The DNA for the CDR3 is TGCGCCAGCAGCTTGGAAGGCGGCTTCTACGAGCAGTACTTC.

This rearrangement joins TRBV4-2 to TRBJ2-3; no clear D gene. V lost 4 bases and J lost 5, with 16 bases in between. This CDR3 has 15 amino acids. In germline, CDR1 is LGHNA, CDR2 YNFKEQ. The CDR3 spells CASSPYRYSQDTQYF. CDR3 coding DNA: TGTGCCAGCAGCCCTTATCGGTACTCCCAAGATACGCAGTATTTT.

This chain joins TRBV5-1 and TRBJ2-7; 7 bases map to TRBD1. Germline V CDR1 and CDR2: SGHRS, YFSETQ. The ends lost 3 bases at V and 6 bases at J; junction bases unmatched: 3. The CDR3 totals 12 residues. As DNA, the CDR3 is TGCGCCAGCAGCTCAAAGGGGGCCGAGCAGTACTTC. Translation gives CASSSKGAEQYF.

The chain couples TRBV5-5 to TRBJ1-2, with 11 bases fitting TRBD1. Germline V gene data show CDR1 as SGHKS and CDR2 as YYEKEE (reference sequence). The CDR3 consists of 17 residues. Losses at the gene ends were 7 bases for V and 2 bases for J; bases not matched to a gene: 13. CDR3 in amino acids: CASRDRGVLTNNYGYTF. The CDR3, as DNA: TGTGCCAGCCGGGACAGGGGGGTTCTAACCAACAACTATGGCTACACCTTC. The variable domain in full, with the rest retrieved from reference TRBV5-5 and TRBJ1-2, is DAGVTQSPTHLIKTRGQQVTLRCSPISGHKSVSWYQQVLGQGPQFIFQYYEKEERGRGNFPDRFSARQFPNYSSELNVNALLLGDSALYLCASRDRGVLTNNYGYTFGSGTRLTVV.

The chain carries TRBV5-1 and TRBJ1-1, with D tentatively TRBD1 (5 bases). The CDR3 is 15 residues long. Trimming took off 0 bases at V and 0 bases at J, with 9 bases between the two ends. Germline V gene data show CDR1 as SGHRS and CDR2 as YFSETQ. The CDR3, as DNA: TGCGCCAGCAGCTTGGAGGAGGGGATGAACACTGAAGCTTTCTTT. Translation: CASSLEEGMNTEAFF.

This clonotype occurred a few times. This CDR3 reads CASSKLGGLAGREQYF. CDR3 coding DNA: TGTGCCAGCAGCAAGTTAGGGGGACTAGCGGGCCGCGAGCAGTACTTC. The chain combines TRBV3-1 with TRBJ2-7; TRBD2 matches at 12 bases. Germline V gives CDR1 LGHDT, CDR2 YNNKEL (reference sequence). This CDR3 is built from 16 residues. The V and J ends lost 5 bases and 6 bases, in that order; junction bases with no gene match: 11.

The V call is TRBV29-1, the J call TRBJ1-2; D is ambiguous. Germline CDR1 SQVTM, CDR2 ANQGSEA. There are 13 residues in the CDR3. Trimming removed 0 bases at V and 2 bases at J, with 7 bases between. CDR3 DNA: TGCAGCGTTGAAGACGGGCGCAACTATGGCTACACCTTC. Its protein product is CSVEDGRNYGYTF.

This clonotype has just a few counts. The chain combines TRBV5-5 with TRBJ2-3; TRBD2 is a possible D gene (5 bases). Germline loops: CDR1 SGHKS, CDR2 YYEKEE (reference sequence). The CDR3 covers 15 residues. Deletions cut 0 bases from V and 4 bases from J, with 12 bases between. CDR3 in amino acids: CASSLVGEKPDTQYF. The CDR3 DNA reads as TGTGCCAGCAGCTTGGTTGGGGAGAAACCAGATACGCAGTATTTT.

The chain uses TRBV6-1 and TRBJ2-7, with D unresolved. V gave up 4 bases and J gave up 3 bases, with 7 bases separating them. Germline loops: CDR1 MNHNS, CDR2 SASEGT. CDR3 length equals 12 residues. The CDR3 DNA sequence: TGTGCCAGCAGTGCCTCGCTCTACGAGCAGTACTTC. Residues: CASSASLYEQYF.

This clonotype came up a few times. The chain couples TRBV7-7 to TRBJ2-1; possibly TRBD1 or TRBD2 for D (6 bases each). The length of the CDR3 is 13 residues. Germline values: CDR1 SSHAT, CDR2 FNYEAQ (reference sequence). V was trimmed by 5 bases and J by 8 bases, leaving 13 bases between them. The CDR3 is CASSPGGGHEQFF. Here the CDR3 DNA reads TGTGCCAGCAGCCCAGGAGGGGGGCATGAGCAGTTCTTC.

The rearrangement joins TRBV13 to TRBJ2-5; D remains ambiguous. The V end was cut by 5 bases, the J end by 5 bases, with 12 bases between. The CDR3 covers 13 residues. Germline V lookup: CDR1 PRHDT, CDR2 FYEKMQ (reference sequence). CDR3 coding DNA: TGTGCCAGCAGCCTGGACGGACCTGAGACCCAGTACTTC. It translates to CASSLDGPETQYF.

This sequence joins TRBV5-6 and TRBJ2-2, with 7 bases identical to TRBD1. The CDR3 covers 16 residues. V gave up 3 bases and J gave up 0 bases; unmatched junction bases: 5. The germline CDR1 and CDR2 sequences are SGHDT and YYEEEE. The chain's CDR3 is CASSWQGDPNTGELFF. In nucleotides, the CDR3 is TGTGCCAGCAGCTGGCAGGGGGACCCGAACACCGGGGAGCTGTTTTTT.

This sequence joins TRBV10-3 and TRBJ2-7, with TRBD2 matching 8 bases. After removal of 6 bases from V and 4 bases from J, the junction contained 8 bases not matched to a gene. This CDR3 contains 14 residues. Germline V lookup: CDR1 ENHRY, CDR2 SYGVKD. CDR3 DNA sequence: TGTGCCATCAGGGACACTAGCGGATGGTACGAGCAGTACTTC. The encoded protein is CAIRDTSGWYEQYF.

This clonotype was counted a few times. This chain links TRBV24-1 with TRBJ1-2, with 9 bases matching TRBD1. With 5 bases clipped from V and 5 bases from J, the junction kept 14 bases outside the gene matches. The germline gives CDR1 KGHDR, CDR2 SFDVKD. The CDR3 extends over 17 amino acids. The CDR3 bases are TGTGCCACCAGTGCGTCGGGACAGGGCCCGAAGACTTATGGCTACACCTTC. This codes for CATSASGQGPKTYGYTF.

The chain carries TRBV27 and TRBJ2-7; 9 bases are a match to TRBD1. Losses at the gene ends were 4 bases for V and 2 bases for J; bases not matched to a gene: 3. This CDR3 contains 14 residues. Germline V gene sequence: CDR1 MNHEY, CDR2 SMNVEV (reference sequence). CDR3 bases: TGTGCCAGCAGTTGGACAGGGGACGCCTACGAGCAGTACTTC. This codes for CASSWTGDAYEQYF.

This clonotype was counted many times. The chain carries TRBV12-3 or TRBV12-4 and TRBJ2-2, with TRBD2 matching over 14 bases. The CDR3 has 15 residues. V gave up 7 bases and J gave up 5 bases; unmatched junction bases: 3. This chain's CDR3 is CASTGTSGRTGELFF. In nucleotides, the CDR3 is TGTGCCAGCACCGGGACTAGCGGGAGAACCGGGGAGCTGTTTTTT.

In its sample, this clonotype was seen once. V gene TRBV12-3 or TRBV12-4 combines with J gene TRBJ2-7; TRBD1 agrees at 7 bases. The CDR3 contains 15 residues. Trimming at V came to 6 bases and at J to 0 bases, leaving 8 bases not matched to a gene. CDR3 in DNA: TGTGCCAGCAGCACAGGGGATCGAAACTCCTACGAGCAGTACTTC. As protein: CASSTGDRNSYEQYF.